This TCR beta chain was sequenced for a study of graft-versus-host responses after intestinal transplantation. About the research overall: Multivisceral, liver-intestinal, or isolated intestinal transplants were performed in recipients. All of the recipients had induction that used anti-thymocyte globulin, then tacrolimus and steroids for approximately 3 years. Findings and limits, study-wide: Patients with graft-donor T cell macrochimerism had high graft-versus-host to host-versus-graft clonal ratios in allografts. Detected in recipient marrow were GvH clones, some of which were first observed in ileum or blood.

TCRdb's table, derived via immunoSEQ multiplex PCR, lists solely in-frame clones and lacks some. The data show tens of thousands of clones, with about 95% seen just once and around 1.4% held by the top ten. Points on this clone: Its specificity is not known.

The CDR3 consists of 14 residues. Unmatched junction bases numbered 4, after V lost 2 bases and J lost 3 bases. Looked up from germline, CDR1 is GTSNPN and CDR2 is SVGIG (reference sequence). The source material was PBMCs, sampled roughly 51 weeks after intestinal transplant. The genes are TRBV30 and TRBJ1-5; 7 nucleotides line up with TRBD1. This clonotype originated in a human patient who received an intestinal transplant, so some T cells may come from the graft donor. CDR3 region: CAWSKDRANQPQHF. CDR3 DNA sequence: TGTGCCTGGAGTAAAGACAGGGCCAATCAGCCCCAGCATTTT. Using reference TRBV30 and TRBJ1-5 for the parts outside the CDR3, the full variable domain is SQTIHQWPATLVQPVGSPLSLECTVEGTSNPNLYWYRQAAGRGLQLLFYSVGIGQISSEVPQNLSASRPQDRQFILSSKKLLLSDSGFYLCAWSKDRANQPQHFGDGTRLSIL.